This T cell receptor beta chain was documented in a study of identical twins. Study results and caveats: Memory repertoires lacked the insertion deficit that abundant cord blood beta clonotypes showed.

To note about this clonotype: Its antigen remains unknown.

The V end lost 7 bases, the J end lost 9 bases, and 17 bases lay between the germline ends. The germline gives CDR1 MNHEY, CDR2 SMNVEV (reference sequence). CDR3 length: 13 residues. One entry per CDR3 protein, called by TCRdb with MiXCR from the 5' RACE reads. The data show around 250,000 distinct CDR3 sequences, 6.5% seen once. The same sample was also used in a study of T cells expressing NK-cell markers.

The V gene is TRBV27, the J gene TRBJ2-3, with TRBD2 as a possible D gene (7 bases). The clonotype comes from a woman between 18 and 29 years old in good health. The material sequenced was CD8+ T cells sorted from blood. Here the CDR3 reads CASTHAPGGTQYF. In DNA, the CDR3 is TGTGCCAGCACCCACGCCCCGGGGGGCACGCAGTATTTT.